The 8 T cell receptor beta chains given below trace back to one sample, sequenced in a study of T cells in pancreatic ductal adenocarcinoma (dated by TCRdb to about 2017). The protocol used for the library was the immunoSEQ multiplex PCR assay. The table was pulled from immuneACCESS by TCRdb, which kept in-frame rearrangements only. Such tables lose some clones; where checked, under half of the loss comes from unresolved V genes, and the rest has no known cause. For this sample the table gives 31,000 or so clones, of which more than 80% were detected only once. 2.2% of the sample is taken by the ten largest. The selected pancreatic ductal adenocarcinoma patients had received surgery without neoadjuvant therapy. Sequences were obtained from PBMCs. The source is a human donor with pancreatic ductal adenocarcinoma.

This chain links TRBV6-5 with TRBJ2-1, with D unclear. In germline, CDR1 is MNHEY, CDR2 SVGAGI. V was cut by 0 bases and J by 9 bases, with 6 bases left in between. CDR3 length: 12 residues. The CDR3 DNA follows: TGTGCCAGCAGTTACTCGAATGGTGAGCAGTTCTTC. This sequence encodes CASSYSNGEQFF.

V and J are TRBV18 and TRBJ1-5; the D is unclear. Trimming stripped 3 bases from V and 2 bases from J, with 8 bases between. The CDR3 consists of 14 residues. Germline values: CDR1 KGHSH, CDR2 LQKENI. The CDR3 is CASSPAAGNQPQHF. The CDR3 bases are TGTGCCAGCTCACCGGCAGCCGGCAATCAGCCCCAGCATTTT. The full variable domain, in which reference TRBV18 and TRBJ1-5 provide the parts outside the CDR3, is NAGVMQNPRHLVRRRGQEARLRCSPMKGHSHVYWYRQLPEEGLKFMVYLQKENIIDESGMPKERFSAEFPKEGPSILRIQQVVRGDSAAYFCASSPAAGNQPQHFGDGTRLSIL.

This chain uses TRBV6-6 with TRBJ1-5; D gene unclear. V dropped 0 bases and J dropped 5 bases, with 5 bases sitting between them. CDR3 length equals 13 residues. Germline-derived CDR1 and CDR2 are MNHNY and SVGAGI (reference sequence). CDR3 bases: TGTGCCAGCAGTTACTCGAAAGATCAGCCCCAGCATTTT. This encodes CASSYSKDQPQHF.

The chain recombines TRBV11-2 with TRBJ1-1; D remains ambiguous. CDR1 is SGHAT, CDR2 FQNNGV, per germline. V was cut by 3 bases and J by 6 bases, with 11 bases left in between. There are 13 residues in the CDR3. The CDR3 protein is CASSLNLPAEAFF. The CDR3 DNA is TGTGCCAGCAGCTTGAATTTACCCGCTGAAGCTTTCTTT. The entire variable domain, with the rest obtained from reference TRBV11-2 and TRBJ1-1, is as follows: EAGVAQSPRYKIIEKRQSVAFWCNPISGHATLYWYQQILGQGPKLLIQFQNNGVVDDSQLPKDRFSAERLKGVDSTLKIQPAKLEDSAVYLCASSLNLPAEAFFGQGTRLTVV.

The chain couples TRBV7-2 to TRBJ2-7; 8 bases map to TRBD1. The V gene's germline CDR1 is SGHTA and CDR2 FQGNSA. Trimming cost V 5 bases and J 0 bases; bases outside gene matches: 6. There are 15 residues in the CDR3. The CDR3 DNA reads TGTGCCAGCAGCCCGGACAGGGATGGCTCCTACGAGCAGTACTTC. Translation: CASSPDRDGSYEQYF.

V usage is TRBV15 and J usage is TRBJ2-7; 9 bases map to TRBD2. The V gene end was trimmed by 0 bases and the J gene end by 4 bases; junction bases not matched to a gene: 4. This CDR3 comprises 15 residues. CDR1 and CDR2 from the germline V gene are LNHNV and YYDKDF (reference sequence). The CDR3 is CATSRELAGAYEQYF. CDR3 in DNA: TGTGCCACCAGCAGAGAACTAGCGGGTGCTTACGAGCAGTACTTC.

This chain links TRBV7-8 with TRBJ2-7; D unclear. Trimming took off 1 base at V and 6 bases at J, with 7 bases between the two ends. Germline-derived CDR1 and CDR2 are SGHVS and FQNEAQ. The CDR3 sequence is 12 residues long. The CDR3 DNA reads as TGTGCCAGCAGCTTAGGTGGTGGCGAGCAGTACTTC. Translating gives CASSLGGGEQYF.

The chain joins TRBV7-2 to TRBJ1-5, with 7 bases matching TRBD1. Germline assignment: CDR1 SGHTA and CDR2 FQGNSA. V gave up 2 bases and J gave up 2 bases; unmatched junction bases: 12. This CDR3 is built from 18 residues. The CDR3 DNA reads TGTGCCAGCAGCTTAAGAGATCGCCGGGACAGTTGCAATCAGCCCCAGCATTTT. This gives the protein CASSLRDRRDSCNQPQHF.